The 32 T cell receptor beta chains listed next were all sequenced from one sample in a study of shared clonotypes between healthy human individuals. The data were produced by immunoSEQ multiplex PCR, yet TCRdb's version contains in-frame clones alone and is incomplete. In the table there are about 1.5 million clones, over 95% of which are singletons. Sequenced sample: naive CD4+ T cells sorted from blood. This sample's subset: CD45RA+ positively selected. The receptors shown here come from a young man in good health.

This chain connects TRBV5-1 to TRBJ2-3, with 9 bases matching TRBD1. Germline assignment: CDR1 SGHRS and CDR2 YFSETQ. The CDR3 length is 19 residues. V lost 4 bases and J lost 2; bases outside the gene matches: 17. The CDR3 reads CASSPGKHGTGSYTDTQYF. The CDR3 bases are TGCGCCAGCAGCCCAGGAAAACACGGGACAGGGAGTTACACAGATACGCAGTATTTT. Using reference TRBV5-1 and TRBJ2-3 for the parts outside the CDR3, the full variable domain is KAGVTQTPRYLIKTRGQQVTLSCSPISGHRSVSWYQQTPGQGLQFLFEYFSETQRNKGNFPGRFSGRQFSNSRSEMNVSTLELGDSALYLCASSPGKHGTGSYTDTQYFGPGTRLTVL.

The rearrangement uses TRBV5-4 and TRBJ2-2; tentatively, D is TRBD1 (6 bases). CDR3 size: 17 residues. Trimming took 0 bases from V and 4 from J, leaving 16 bases between them. Germline V gene sequence: CDR1 SGHNT, CDR2 YYREEE (reference sequence). In DNA, the CDR3 is TGTGCCAGCAGCTTGGCTCCGGGACAAGGGATCACCGGGGAGCTGTTTTTT. It translates to CASSLAPGQGITGELFF.

This sequence joins TRBV5-1 and TRBJ2-2, with D maybe TRBD1 (5 bases). Germline V gene lookup returns CDR1 SGHRS and CDR2 YFSETQ. V gave up 0 bases and J gave up 2 bases, with 14 bases separating them. The length of the CDR3 is 17 residues. Written as DNA, the CDR3 is TGCGCCAGCAGCTTGGGGGCCAGGGTTTCCAACACCGGGGAGCTGTTTTTT. Residues: CASSLGARVSNTGELFF.

This clone has just one count. The chain joins TRBV6-1 to TRBJ1-1, with D tentatively TRBD1 (6 bases). Trimming pared 1 base from V and 6 bases from J, leaving 15 bases between. Germline CDR1 MNHNS, CDR2 SASEGT. The CDR3 is made up of 15 amino acids. CDR3 sequence: CASSEVPEGVAEAFF. The CDR3 coding sequence is TGTGCCAGCAGTGAAGTCCCTGAGGGGGTCGCTGAAGCTTTCTTT.

This chain uses TRBV28 with TRBJ1-5; tentatively, D is TRBD1 (6 bases). This CDR3 has 13 residues. The germline V gene has CDR1 MDHEN and CDR2 SYDVKM. The germline V and J ends were trimmed by 6 bases and 5 bases, with 11 bases remaining between them. This CDR3 is CASRTRGDQPQHF. CDR3 DNA: TGTGCCAGCAGAACGAGGGGGGATCAGCCCCAGCATTTT.

The J gene is TRBJ2-3, the V gene TRBV12-2; TRBD2 is the table's D call and was not checked against the DNA. TRBV12-2 is termed a pseudogene. The CDR3 has 19 amino acids. The CDR3 nucleotides are TGTGCAAGTCGCTTCCTAGGGACTAGCGGGATCCCTAGCACAGATACGCAGTATTTT. Protein product: CASRFLGTSGIPSTDTQYF.

V and J are TRBV6-5 and TRBJ2-1; possible D gene TRBD1, 6 bases. The CDR3 has 11 residues. The germline V gene has CDR1 MNHEY and CDR2 SVGAGI. V lost 6 bases, J lost 9 bases, and 9 bases lay in between. The chain's CDR3 is CASSPGVEQFF. In nucleotides, the CDR3 is TGTGCCAGCAGCCCAGGGGTTGAGCAGTTCTTC.

J is TRBJ2-1 and V is TRBV9, with 9 bases matching TRBD2. This CDR3 spans 15 amino acids. The junction had 15 bases not matched to a gene; V was cut back by 6 bases and J by 11 bases. Germline loops: CDR1 SGDLS, CDR2 YYNGEE. The CDR3 sequence is CASTPSGAGGGKQFF. Written as DNA, the CDR3 is TGTGCCAGCACCCCTTCTGGAGCGGGGGGCGGTAAGCAGTTCTTC. The variable domain in full, completed from reference TRBV9 and TRBJ2-1, reads DSGVTQTPKHLITATGQRVTLRCSPRSGDLSVYWYQQSLDQGLQFLIQYYNGEERAKGNILERFSAQQFPDLHSELNLSSLELGDSALYFCASTPSGAGGGKQFFGPGTRLTVL.

This clone was seen once. The V gene is TRBV7-9, the J gene TRBJ2-2; D might be TRBD2 (5 bases). The CDR3 loop spans 13 amino acids. V was cut by 4 bases and J by 7 bases, with 10 bases left in between. Per germline, CDR1 SEHNR and CDR2 FQNEAQ (reference sequence). CDR3 nucleotides: TGTGCCAGCAGCTATCTAGCACTCGGGGAGCTGTTTTTT. Its translation: CASSYLALGELFF.

This clone was seen a single time. The chain links TRBV18 to TRBJ1-1, with 9 bases lining up with TRBD1. V lost 2 bases and J lost 5; bases outside the gene matches: 9. The CDR3 has 16 residues. Looked up from germline, CDR1 is KGHSH and CDR2 is LQKENI. The CDR3 coding sequence is TGTGCCAGCTCACCAGTGTCTGAGACAGGGGGAACTGAAGCTTTCTTT. Amino acids: CASSPVSETGGTEAFF. Full variable domain (remainder filled in from reference TRBV18 and TRBJ1-1): NAGVMQNPRHLVRRRGQEARLRCSPMKGHSHVYWYRQLPEEGLKFMVYLQKENIIDESGMPKERFSAEFPKEGPSILRIQQVVRGDSAAYFCASSPVSETGGTEAFFGQGTRLTVV.

The chain has TRBV2 and TRBJ2-1, with D possibly being TRBD2 (5 bases). The ends were cut back, 0 bases at V and 2 bases at J, with 5 bases in the middle. The CDR3 extends over 14 amino acids. Germline V CDR1 and CDR2: SNHLY, FYNNEI. CDR3 DNA: TGTGCCAGCAGTGAAGCGACTACCTACAATGAGCAGTTCTTC. Translated, it gives CASSEATTYNEQFF.

This sequence joins TRBV5-6 and TRBJ1-2; D not resolved. Germline values: CDR1 SGHDT, CDR2 YYEEEE. The CDR3 spans 15 residues. The germline V and J ends were trimmed by 0 bases and 4 bases, with 13 bases remaining between them. The CDR3 DNA is TGTGCCAGCAGCTTGGGGCCGCCCCGGGGCTATGGCTACACCTTC. It encodes CASSLGPPRGYGYTF. Based on the CDR3 plus reference TRBV5-6 and TRBJ1-2, the full variable domain is DAGVTQSPTHLIKTRGQQVTLRCSPKSGHDTVSWYQQALGQGPQFIFQYYEEEERQRGNFPDRFSGHQFPNYSSELNVNALLLGDSALYLCASSLGPPRGYGYTFGSGTRLTVV.

The chain joins TRBV14 to TRBJ2-7; the D gene is possibly TRBD1 (6 bases). The CDR3 totals 13 residues. Deletions cut 4 bases from V and 3 bases from J, with 10 bases between. CDR1 is SGHDN, CDR2 FVKESK, per germline. This CDR3 is CASSPGQIYEQYF. DNA of the CDR3: TGTGCCAGCAGCCCGGGACAAATCTACGAGCAGTACTTC.

This clone was detected once. The chain combines TRBV2 with TRBJ1-1, with 8 positions matching TRBD1. V lost 6 bases to trimming and J lost 0 bases; unmatched junction nucleotides: 9. This CDR3 has 16 residues. In germline, CDR1 is SNHLY, CDR2 FYNNEI. CDR3 sequence: CASREGRGPMNTEAFF. CDR3 DNA sequence: TGTGCCAGCAGGGAGGGCAGGGGGCCGATGAACACTGAAGCTTTCTTT.

The gene calls are TRBV6-1 and TRBJ2-7; possible D gene TRBD2, 5 bases. The V end lost 2 bases, the J end lost 6 bases, and 17 bases lay between the germline ends. The CDR3 spans 15 residues. The germline V gene has CDR1 MNHNS and CDR2 SASEGT. The CDR3 bases are TGTGCCAGCAGTGAATACCCTAGCCAAGGTGCCGAGCAGTACTTC. Amino acids: CASSEYPSQGAEQYF.

The V gene is TRBV20-1, the J gene TRBJ2-7, with D unresolved. This CDR3 has 10 residues. Trimming pared 3 bases from V and 5 bases from J, leaving 5 bases between. Per the germline V gene, CDR1 is DFQATT and CDR2 is SNEGSKA (reference sequence). CDR3 amino acids: CSASIHEQYF. The CDR3 nucleotides read TGCAGTGCTAGCATACACGAGCAGTACTTC.

The chain has TRBV18 and TRBJ1-4, with a weak D call TRBD1 (5 bases). V shed 6 bases and J shed 8 bases, with 13 bases lying between them. Germline loops: CDR1 KGHSH, CDR2 LQKENI. The CDR3 runs to 13 residues. The CDR3 DNA follows: TGTGCCAGCTCCCGAGACAGAGGGGAAAAACTGTTTTTT. As protein: CASSRDRGEKLFF.

This chain uses TRBV18 with TRBJ1-1, with D hard to call. The V and J ends lost 5 bases and 2 bases respectively, with 6 bases between them. CDR3 size: 12 residues. The germline V gene has CDR1 KGHSH and CDR2 LQKENI. The CDR3 sequence is CASSTLNTEAFF. The CDR3 region has the DNA TGTGCCAGCTCAACATTAAACACTGAAGCTTTCTTT.

The chain joins TRBV15 to TRBJ2-2; 8 nucleotides align to TRBD1. The CDR3 consists of 16 residues. Per germline, CDR1 LNHNV and CDR2 YYDKDF (reference sequence). The V segment lost 8 bases and the J segment 2 bases; nucleotides outside the gene matches: 10. CDR3 sequence reads: CATGFVDRVNTGELFF. The CDR3 DNA reads as TGTGCCACCGGCTTTGTGGACAGGGTCAACACCGGGGAGCTGTTTTTT.

V gene TRBV11-1 combines with J gene TRBJ2-7; tentatively, D is TRBD1 (5 bases). Trimming pared 5 bases from V and 2 bases from J, leaving 7 bases between. Germline V gene lookup returns CDR1 SGHAT and CDR2 FQDESV (reference sequence). The CDR3 is 12 residues long. The CDR3 loop is CASSPDTYEQYF. CDR3 nucleotide sequence: TGTGCCAGCAGCCCGGACACCTACGAGCAGTACTTC.

The chain's CDR3 is CASSLVGGISEKLFF. The CDR3 nucleotides read TGTGCCAGCAGCTTGGTGGGGGGTATAAGTGAAAAACTGTTTTTT. The chain is built from TRBV5-6 and TRBJ1-4; possibly TRBD1 for D (5 bases). V dropped 0 bases and J dropped 7 bases, with 13 bases sitting between them. The CDR3 runs 15 residues. Germline V gives CDR1 SGHDT, CDR2 YYEEEE.

This rearrangement joins TRBV6-5 to TRBJ1-2, with D unclear. This CDR3 is built from 13 residues. V dropped 6 bases and J dropped 5 bases, with 13 bases sitting between them. Per germline, CDR1 MNHEY and CDR2 SVGAGI. The CDR3 nucleotides are TGTGCCAGCAGAACACCGGGTCCTTATGGCTACACCTTC. This encodes CASRTPGPYGYTF.

V gene TRBV30 combines with J gene TRBJ2-7; 7 positions agree with TRBD2. The CDR3 sequence is 14 residues long. The germline V gene encodes CDR1 GTSNPN and CDR2 SVGIG (reference sequence). The V and J ends lost 2 bases and 5 bases, in that order; junction bases with no gene match: 9. This CDR3 reads CAWSRAGLRDEQYF. The CDR3 DNA follows: TGTGCCTGGAGTCGAGCGGGGCTTCGGGACGAGCAGTACTTC. Combining the CDR3 with reference TRBV30 and TRBJ2-7 gives the whole variable domain SQTIHQWPATLVQPVGSPLSLECTVEGTSNPNLYWYRQAAGRGLQLLFYSVGIGQISSEVPQNLSASRPQDRQFILSSKKLLLSDSGFYLCAWSRAGLRDEQYFGPGTRLTVT.

This chain links TRBV29-1 with TRBJ2-1; 7 bases match TRBD2. The CDR3 is 13 amino acids. Germline CDR1 reads SQVTM; CDR2 reads ANQGSEA. With V trimmed by 5 bases and J by 3 bases, 4 bases remained unmatched. The CDR3 loop reads CSVSSGIYNEQFF. DNA of the CDR3: TGCAGCGTTAGCAGCGGGATCTACAATGAGCAGTTCTTC.

The genes are TRBV27 and TRBJ1-2, with D uncertain. This CDR3 contains 13 residues. The germline V gene has CDR1 MNHEY and CDR2 SMNVEV (reference sequence). The V end was cut by 5 bases, the J end by 9 bases, with 16 bases between. CDR3 coding DNA: TGTGCCAGCAGTCTCCGAGCTACTAGAAGCTACACCTTC. Its protein is CASSLRATRSYTF.

The V call is TRBV6-1, the J call TRBJ2-1, with 7 bases that match TRBD2. J lost 7 bases, V lost 0 bases, and 9 bases had no gene match. Germline values: CDR1 MNHNS, CDR2 SASEGT. This CDR3 has 16 residues. CDR3 nucleotide sequence: TGTGCCAGCAGTGAAGCCCGGGGATTGGGGGGGAATGAGCAGTTCTTC. Protein product: CASSEARGLGGNEQFF.

The chain is built from TRBV7-3 and TRBJ2-4, with D maybe TRBD1 (6 bases). Germline V gene sequence: CDR1 SGHTA, CDR2 FQGTGA. This CDR3 contains 17 residues. V lost 4 bases and J lost 0, with 16 bases in between. CDR3 residues: CASSWNPRGQAKNIQYF. The CDR3 DNA reads as TGTGCCAGCAGCTGGAACCCACGGGGACAAGCCAAAAACATTCAGTACTTC. Supplemented by reference TRBV7-3 and TRBJ2-4, the full variable domain reads GAGVSQTPSNKVTEKGKYVELRCDPISGHTALYWYRQSLGQGPEFLIYFQGTGAADDSGLPNDRFFAVRPEGSVSTLKIQRTERGDSAVYLCASSWNPRGQAKNIQYFGAGTRLSVL.

In this sample, this clone turned up once. J is TRBJ1-1 and V is TRBV5-4; 7 bases line up with TRBD1. Unmatched junction bases numbered 15, after V lost 4 bases and J lost 6 bases. Germline V gene sequence: CDR1 SGHNT, CDR2 YYREEE (reference sequence). The CDR3 spans 16 residues. CDR3 loop: CASSGDSPWLGAEAFF. The CDR3 DNA reads as TGTGCCAGCAGCGGGGACAGCCCCTGGTTGGGCGCTGAAGCTTTCTTT.

The chain employs TRBV5-1 and TRBJ2-7, with a weak D call TRBD2 (7 bases). Germline values: CDR1 SGHRS, CDR2 YFSETQ. V gave up 4 bases and J gave up 4 bases, with 15 bases separating them. This CDR3 contains 14 residues. CDR3 in amino acids: CASSPTGGAYEQYF. CDR3 DNA sequence: TGCGCCAGCAGCCCAACGGGGGGCGCATACGAGCAGTACTTC.

The chain recombines TRBV5-4 with TRBJ1-4; the match to TRBD1 covers 8 bases. The CDR3 has 15 residues. Germline loops: CDR1 SGHNT, CDR2 YYREEE (reference sequence). Trimming took 4 bases from V and 4 from J; bases not matched to a gene: 6. The chain's CDR3 is CASSIGGQVNEKLFF. For the CDR3, the DNA is TGTGCCAGCAGCATTGGGGGACAGGTTAATGAAAAACTGTTTTTT.

V is TRBV13 and J is TRBJ1-3; no firm D call. Germline V gene data show CDR1 as PRHDT and CDR2 as FYEKMQ (reference sequence). The CDR3 loop spans 16 amino acids. V gave up 0 bases and J gave up 4 bases, with 13 bases separating them. CDR3 in amino acids: CASSLGLLGSGNTIYF. CDR3 coding DNA: TGTGCCAGCAGCTTAGGCCTTCTGGGGTCCGGAAACACCATATATTTT. The whole variable domain, remainder taken from reference TRBV13 and TRBJ1-3, is AAGVIQSPRHLIKEKRETATLKCYPIPRHDTVYWYQQGPGQDPQFLISFYEKMQSDKGSIPDRFSAQQFSDYHSELNMSSLELGDSALYFCASSLGLLGSGNTIYFGEGSWLTVV.

The chain carries TRBV5-1 and TRBJ1-4; TRBD1 might be the D (5 bases). Trimming shortened V by 0 bases and J by 14 bases, and 11 bases separated the two germline ends. Germline CDR1 reads SGHRS; CDR2 reads YFSETQ. CDR3 length equals 12 residues. The CDR3 here is CASSLDRGGLFF. For the CDR3, the DNA is TGCGCCAGCAGCTTGGACCGCGGGGGGCTGTTTTTT. The variable domain in full, completed from reference TRBV5-1 and TRBJ1-4, reads KAGVTQTPRYLIKTRGQQVTLSCSPISGHRSVSWYQQTPGQGLQFLFEYFSETQRNKGNFPGRFSGRQFSNSRSEMNVSTLELGDSALYLCASSLDRGGLFFGSGTQLSVL.